The 29 T cell receptor beta chains in this list originate from one sample, sequenced in a study of blood T cell repertoires in COVID-19 (TCRdb year 2020). Receptors were amplified or captured by the immunoSEQ multiplex PCR assay. TCRdb took over this immuneACCESS table, retaining in-frame rearrangements with V and J assigned. Such tables are incomplete; in checked studies, under half of the missing clones stem from an unresolved V gene, and the remainder is unexplained. A total of about 130,000 clones appear in this sample, about 85% of them only once. The ten largest clones represent 1.9% of the sample. Sequencing was done on a sample of peripheral blood. These receptors all come from an older man with acute or convalescent COVID-19.

The V gene is TRBV5-1, the J gene TRBJ2-3; D gene uncertain. The CDR3 is made up of 12 amino acids. V was trimmed by 1 base and J by 6 bases, leaving 6 bases between them. Germline V gene data show CDR1 as SGHRS and CDR2 as YFSETQ. The CDR3 region has the DNA TGCGCCAGCAGCTTGATCAGGGATACGCAGTATTTT. Its protein product is CASSLIRDTQYF.

Only a few counts were recorded for this clone. This chain uses TRBV29-1 with TRBJ1-1; 9 bases map to TRBD1. This CDR3 is built from 12 residues. The ends lost 3 bases at V and 11 bases at J; junction bases unmatched: 7. The germline gives CDR1 SQVTM, CDR2 ANQGSEA. CDR3 nucleotide sequence: TGCAGCGTTGACCCGGACAGGGGAAATGCTTTCTTT. Encoded protein: CSVDPDRGNAFF.

Concerning this clone itself: This may arise from a read error, as a much more abundant clone is one base away. Other nucleotide sequences in the sample specify the same CDR3. The chain combines TRBV19 with TRBJ2-7, with a weak D call TRBD1 (5 bases). The germline CDR1 and CDR2 sequences are LNHDA and SQIVND (reference sequence). CDR3 length: 12 amino acids. CDR3 DNA sequence: TGTGCCAGTAGCGGACATAGGAACGAACAGTACTTC. Its translation: CASSGHRNEQYF.

This sequence joins TRBV15 and TRBJ1-1; the D gene is possibly TRBD1 (5 bases). In germline, CDR1 is LNHNV, CDR2 YYDKDF (reference sequence). V shed 3 bases and J shed 1 base, with 24 bases lying between them. The CDR3 has 19 amino acids. The CDR3 loop is CATSRGWRGWDSGNTEAFF. The CDR3, as DNA: TGTGCCACCAGCAGGGGATGGAGGGGATGGGACTCGGGGAACACTGAAGCTTTCTTT.

The chain is built from TRBV6-5 and TRBJ1-1; D gene ambiguous. The V end was cut by 7 bases, the J end by 5 bases, with 14 bases between. CDR3 length: 13 amino acids. CDR1 is MNHEY and CDR2 is SVGAGI in the germline V gene. The CDR3 protein is CASTVRVGTEAFF. Here the CDR3 DNA reads TGTGCCAGCACTGTGAGGGTTGGGACTGAAGCTTTCTTT.

The chain carries TRBV2 and TRBJ1-6; tentatively, D is TRBD1 (6 bases). V was shortened by 6 bases and J by 12 bases, with 12 bases between the two germline ends. The V gene's germline CDR1 is SNHLY and CDR2 FYNNEI. The CDR3 is 12 residues long. The CDR3 spells CASRQGLGPLHF. CDR3 DNA: TGTGCCAGCAGGCAGGGGTTAGGACCCCTCCACTTT.

This clone was counted only a few times. The rearrangement joins TRBV7-9 to TRBJ1-6, with a possible D match to TRBD1 (5 bases). V gave up 3 bases and J gave up 4 bases, with 10 bases separating them. This CDR3 contains 15 residues. Looked up from germline, CDR1 is SEHNR and CDR2 is FQNEAQ (reference sequence). The CDR3 protein is CASSFGEGYNSPLHF. The CDR3 bases are TGTGCCAGCAGCTTTGGGGAGGGGTATAATTCACCCCTCCACTTT.

This chain joins TRBV11-2 and TRBJ1-1; D is possibly TRBD1 (6 bases). CDR3 length: 15 residues. V gave up 5 bases and J gave up 0 bases, with 13 bases separating them. In germline, CDR1 is SGHAT, CDR2 FQNNGV. The CDR3 region is CASSVTGFMNTEAFF. The CDR3 DNA sequence: TGTGCCAGCAGCGTAACAGGGTTTATGAACACTGAAGCTTTCTTT.

This clone appeared a few times. The chain carries TRBV29-1 and TRBJ2-3; the match to TRBD2 covers 9 bases. The CDR3 runs to 15 residues. V lost 7 bases and J lost 1; bases outside the gene matches: 9. CDR1 and CDR2 (germline): SQVTM, ANQGSEA. CDR3 sequence reads: CSAAGASGGTDTQYF. CDR3 nucleotides: TGCAGCGCAGCCGGGGCTAGCGGGGGCACAGATACGCAGTATTTT.

This chain joins TRBV6-5 and TRBJ2-7; D is uncertain. The ends were cut back, 9 bases at V and 4 bases at J, with 16 bases in the middle. Germline CDR1 is MNHEY and CDR2 is SVGAGI. This CDR3 region has 13 residues. The CDR3 DNA reads as TGTGCCAGTGCAGTGGGCAATGGTTACGAGCAGTACTTC. Amino acid sequence: CASAVGNGYEQYF.

A word on this clone: Other DNA sequences within the sample encode an identical CDR3. CDR3 sequence (DNA): TGCAGTGCCCGGAGCGGCCACGAGCAGTACTTC. Translated, it gives CSARSGHEQYF. J is TRBJ2-7 and V is TRBV20-1, with D possibly matching TRBD2 (5 bases). CDR3 length equals 11 residues. Trimming took off 6 bases at V and 5 bases at J, with 11 bases between the two ends. From germline, CDR1 is DFQATT and CDR2 SNEGSKA (reference sequence).

The rearrangement uses TRBV28 and TRBJ2-6, with 8 nucleotides matching TRBD2. The CDR3 spans 19 residues. Germline loops: CDR1 MDHEN, CDR2 SYDVKM. Trimming took 6 bases from V and 1 from J; bases not matched to a gene: 14. The CDR3 nucleotides read TGTGCCAGCAGCTCGTCCCCGAAGCGGGGGAGGTCTGGGGCCAACGTCCTGACTTTC. It specifies CASSSSPKRGRSGANVLTF. The variable domain in full, completed from reference TRBV28 and TRBJ2-6, reads DVKVTQSSRYLVKRTGEKVFLECVQDMDHENMFWYRQDPGLGLRLIYFSYDVKMKEKGDIPEGYSVSREKKERFSLILESASTNQTSMYLCASSSSPKRGRSGANVLTFGAGSRLTVL.

This sequence joins TRBV19 and TRBJ1-2, with unresolved D. Germline loops: CDR1 LNHDA, CDR2 SQIVND (reference sequence). Trimming cost V 5 bases and J 0 bases, with 7 bases left between them. This CDR3 has 13 amino acids. The CDR3 DNA is TGTGCCAGTAGTTCGCCAGCTAACTATGGCTACACCTTC. Its protein is CASSSPANYGYTF.

This clone appeared a few times. The V and J genes are TRBV28 and TRBJ2-7; 8 nucleotides match TRBD2. Germline V gives CDR1 MDHEN, CDR2 SYDVKM. V lost 0 bases and J lost 1; bases outside the gene matches: 2. The CDR3 has 15 residues. The CDR3 spells CASSLWGGGSYEQYF. CDR3 in DNA: TGTGCCAGCAGTTTATGGGGCGGGGGGTCCTACGAGCAGTACTTC.

This clone was counted once. The chain couples TRBV6-4 to TRBJ2-3; 14 nucleotides agree with TRBD2. The germline gives CDR1 MRHNA, CDR2 SNTAGT. The CDR3 consists of 15 residues. Trimming took 6 bases from V and 5 from J; bases not matched to a gene: 4. The CDR3 reads CASSRLAGGQDTQYF. In DNA form, the CDR3 reads TGTGCCAGCAGCCGACTAGCGGGGGGGCAAGATACGCAGTATTTT.

This chain joins TRBV19 and TRBJ1-4, with TRBD1 identical over 7 bases. In germline, CDR1 is LNHDA, CDR2 SQIVND (reference sequence). V dropped 6 bases and J dropped 3; count of bases not matched to a gene: 7. The CDR3 is 15 residues long. The CDR3 here is CASSPGQVPNEKLFF. CDR3 bases: TGTGCCAGTAGCCCAGGACAGGTACCTAATGAAAAACTGTTTTTT.

The rearrangement joins TRBV5-1 to TRBJ1-4; tentatively, D is TRBD1 (6 bases). V shed 4 bases and J shed 0 bases, with 10 bases lying between them. This CDR3 contains 15 residues. Germline V CDR1 and CDR2: SGHRS, YFSETQ. CDR3 coding DNA: TGCGCCAGCAGCCTGGACAGAGCAACTAATGAAAAACTGTTTTTT. Its translation is CASSLDRATNEKLFF.

The gene calls are TRBV6-2 or TRBV6-3 and TRBJ1-2; weak D call: TRBD1 (5 bases). The CDR3 is 14 amino acids. Germline V gives CDR1 MNHEY, CDR2 SVGEGT. V lost 2 bases to trimming and J lost 6 bases, with 13 bases between them. Written as DNA, the CDR3 is TGTGCCAGCAGTTACCCTGGCCAGGGCCATGGCTACACCTTC. This codes for CASSYPGQGHGYTF.

This sequence joins TRBV7-2 and TRBJ2-2, with 11 positions matching TRBD1. V lost 5 bases, J lost 8 bases, and 4 bases stayed unmatched. The CDR3 consists of 14 residues. Germline V lookup: CDR1 SGHTA, CDR2 FQGNSA. The CDR3: CASSPDRGRGELFF. The CDR3 DNA reads TGTGCCAGCAGCCCGGACAGGGGGCGTGGGGAGCTGTTTTTT.

This chain links TRBV5-1 with TRBJ2-7; perhaps TRBD1 as D (5 bases). CDR3 size: 14 residues. V was trimmed by 1 base and J by 2 bases, leaving 10 bases between them. Per the germline V gene, CDR1 is SGHRS and CDR2 is YFSETQ. CDR3: CASSLKRQTYEQYF. DNA for the CDR3: TGCGCCAGCAGCTTGAAGAGACAGACCTACGAGCAGTACTTC. Looking up the rest from reference TRBV5-1 and TRBJ2-7 gives the full variable domain: KAGVTQTPRYLIKTRGQQVTLSCSPISGHRSVSWYQQTPGQGLQFLFEYFSETQRNKGNFPGRFSGRQFSNSRSEMNVSTLELGDSALYLCASSLKRQTYEQYFGPGTRLTVT.

This chain uses TRBV7-9 with TRBJ1-1, with no clear D. The V gene lost 7 bases and the J gene lost 3 bases, with 18 bases spanning the gap. Germline lookup yields CDR1 SEHNR and CDR2 FQNEAQ (reference sequence). The CDR3 is made up of 15 amino acids. The CDR3 sequence is CASTAGGNRDTEAFF. The CDR3 DNA sequence: TGTGCCAGCACCGCCGGCGGGAATAGGGACACTGAAGCTTTCTTT.

The chain has TRBV19 and TRBJ1-1; 7 nucleotides agree with TRBD1. The V and J ends lost 5 bases and 1 base, in that order; junction bases with no gene match: 7. There are 15 residues in the CDR3. The germline gives CDR1 LNHDA, CDR2 SQIVND (reference sequence). CDR3 residues: CASSAPGQPNTEAFF. The CDR3 region has the DNA TGTGCCAGTAGTGCACCGGGACAGCCGAACACTGAAGCTTTCTTT. The full variable domain, with the rest looked up from reference TRBV19 and TRBJ1-1, is DGGITQSPKYLFRKEGQNVTLSCEQNLNHDAMYWYRQDPGQGLRLIYYSQIVNDFQKGDIAEGYSVSREKKESFPLTVTSAQKNPTAFYLCASSAPGQPNTEAFFGQGTRLTVV.

The chain carries TRBV6-5 and TRBJ1-2; D unclear. The CDR3 has 16 residues. V lost 2 bases to trimming and J lost 3 bases, with 16 bases between them. The V gene's germline CDR1 is MNHEY and CDR2 SVGAGI. For the CDR3, the DNA is TGTGCCAGCAGTTACCGACTCGCCCCGACGGACTATGGCTACACCTTC. Protein product: CASSYRLAPTDYGYTF.

The chain couples TRBV27 to TRBJ2-3; D perhaps matches TRBD2 (6 bases). CDR1 and CDR2 from the germline V gene are MNHEY and SMNVEV (reference sequence). The CDR3 covers 15 residues. V shed 6 bases and J shed 5 bases, with 18 bases lying between them. The CDR3 loop is CASRAPGPGGDTQYF. The CDR3 region has the DNA TGTGCCAGCAGAGCCCCCGGCCCCGGGGGAGATACGCAGTATTTT.

This clone was recorded only once. Written as DNA, the CDR3 is TGTGCCAGCAGCTTAGATTCCGGGACAGAATATGAAAAACTGTTTTTT. Its translation is CASSLDSGTEYEKLFF. The gene calls are TRBV11-2 and TRBJ1-4; TRBD1 aligns across 7 bases. Germline V gives CDR1 SGHAT, CDR2 FQNNGV. This CDR3 is 16 amino acids long. The J segment lost 6 bases and the V segment lost 0 bases, leaving 7 bases of the junction unmatched.

The rearrangement uses TRBV5-6 and TRBJ1-6; no reliable D call. V was cut by 5 bases and J by 1 base, with 13 bases left in between. The CDR3 runs 16 residues. From germline, CDR1 is SGHDT and CDR2 YYEEEE. This chain's CDR3 is CASRLQKTSYNSPLHF. For the CDR3, the DNA is TGTGCCAGCAGATTACAGAAAACGTCCTATAATTCACCCCTCCACTTT.

The CDR3 DNA is TGCGCCAGCAGCCACTACCCCTCGGGGGGGGACACCGGGGAGCTGTTTTTT. Translating it yields CASSHYPSGGDTGELFF. The genes are TRBV5-1 and TRBJ2-2; 8 bases fit TRBD2. The CDR3 contains 17 residues. The junction had 11 bases not matched to a gene; V was cut back by 4 bases and J by 3 bases. Germline V gene sequence: CDR1 SGHRS, CDR2 YFSETQ.

The chain has TRBV29-1 and TRBJ1-2; TRBD1 is a possible D gene (6 bases). Germline CDR1 is SQVTM and CDR2 is ANQGSEA. The V end was cut by 7 bases, the J end by 4 bases, with 13 bases between. The CDR3 sequence is 12 residues long. DNA of the CDR3: TGCAGCGCCCAACAGGGACCCTATGGCTACACCTTC. This codes for CSAQQGPYGYTF. Full variable domain (missing parts from reference TRBV29-1 and TRBJ1-2): SAVISQKPSRDICQRGTSLTIQCQVDSQVTMMFWYRQQPGQSLTLIATANQGSEATYESGFVIDKFPISRPNLTFSTLTVSNMSPEDSSIYLCSAQQGPYGYTFGSGTRLTVV.

The rearrangement links TRBV10-3 to TRBJ1-2; no clear D. This CDR3 spans 12 amino acids. The germline CDR1 and CDR2 sequences are ENHRY and SYGVKD. V dropped 4 bases and J dropped 0 bases, with 3 bases sitting between them. DNA of the CDR3: TGTGCCATCAGTGCCACTAACTATGGCTACACCTTC. This gives the protein CAISATNYGYTF.